One sample yielded the 3 T cell receptor beta chains listed below, sequenced in a study of T cell responses to AZD1222 COVID-19 vaccine. TCRdb keeps only in-frame clones here, not all; method: immunoSEQ multiplex PCR. The repertoire has 110,000 to 150,000 clones, 85% to 95% of them found once; the top ten carry roughly 12%. Sequencing used peripheral blood, obtained after recovery from COVID-19. The receptors come from an adult who had recovered from COVID-19.

This chain links TRBV5-1 with TRBJ2-1; weak D call: TRBD2 (11 bases). The V gene's germline CDR1 is SGHRS and CDR2 YFSETQ. The CDR3 sequence is 19 residues long. Trimming took 4 bases from V and 1 from J, leaving 24 bases between them. CDR3 loop: CASSGRDRGLAESYNEQFF. CDR3 sequence (DNA): TGCGCCAGCAGCGGCCGGGACAGGGGACTAGCGGAATCCTACAATGAGCAGTTCTTC.

The J gene is TRBJ2-5, the V gene TRBV5-4; no reliable D call. Trimming left V 4 bases short and J 4 bases short, with 14 bases between. CDR3 size: 14 residues. Germline CDR1 reads SGHNT; CDR2 reads YYREEE (reference sequence). CDR3 amino acids: CASSRIEKGETQYF. Written as DNA, the CDR3 is TGTGCCAGCAGCCGGATAGAGAAGGGAGAGACCCAGTACTTC.

The chain joins TRBV11-2 to TRBJ2-2; maybe TRBD1 (5 bases). Between the trimmed V and J ends, which lost 0 bases and 4 bases, there was a span of 15 bases. CDR1 is SGHAT, CDR2 FQNNGV, per germline. CDR3 length equals 17 residues. The CDR3 spells CASSLEYPGMGTGELFF. CDR3 coding DNA: TGTGCCAGCAGCTTAGAATATCCAGGGATGGGCACCGGGGAGCTGTTTTTT.